This TCR beta chain derives from a study of radiotherapy plus CTLA-4 blockade in lung cancer. General study points: The study found tumor-derived TCR clones expanded in blood after radiotherapy plus ipilimumab.

A word on this clone: The antigen remains unidentified.

The CDR3 runs 15 residues. The junction had 5 bases not matched to a gene; V was cut back by 4 bases and J by 4 bases. Germline V lookup: CDR1 SGHTA, CDR2 FQGTGA. The study gave focal radiation plus ipilimumab CTLA-4 blockade to patients with chemo-refractory metastatic non-small-cell lung cancer. Generated by immunoSEQ multiplex PCR, the TCRdb table keeps only in-frame clones and is missing some. This table has over 60,000 clones, around 86% appearing once. The source is a human donor with non-small cell lung cancer that progressed on radiotherapy plus ipilimumab. Sample: peripheral blood, taken from a patient treated with radiotherapy plus ipilimumab. The chain employs TRBV7-3 and TRBJ2-3, with 10 bases aligning to TRBD2. CDR3 loop: CASSSSGSRADTQYF. The CDR3 DNA reads TGTGCCAGCAGCTCTAGCGGGAGTCGGGCAGATACGCAGTATTTT.